A single sample is the source of the 5 T cell receptor beta chains below, sequenced in a study of CD8 T cells in Susac syndrome. Random hexamers were used to reverse transcribe about 0.5 to 1 ug of RNA. TCRdb fed the immunoSEQ multiplex PCR reads into MiXCR, producing one record per CDR3 protein. The repertoire holds 150,000 to 200,000 distinct CDR3 sequences, 90% to 95% seen once, with roughly 0.15% in the top ten. The source material was CD4+ T cells from PBMCs. These receptors were collected from a human donor in good health.

The chain couples TRBV28 to TRBJ2-5; TRBD2 agrees at 13 bases. The CDR3 length is 15 residues. Germline CDR1 and CDR2: MDHEN and SYDVKM. CDR3: CAVSLGLAGQETQYF. CDR3 bases: TGTGCGGTCAGTTTGGGACTAGCGGGGCAAGAGACCCAGTACTTC.

The chain is built from TRBV2 and TRBJ1-5; D might be TRBD1 (5 bases). Germline-derived CDR1 and CDR2 are SNHLY and FYNNEI. The CDR3 covers 13 residues. Deletions cut 6 bases from V and 7 bases from J, with 13 bases between. The CDR3 region is CASSREEGQPQHF. CDR3 DNA: TGTGCCAGCAGCAGGGAGGAGGGCCAGCCCCAGCATTTT.

The chain joins TRBV4-3 to TRBJ1-2, with a possible D match to TRBD1 (5 bases). From germline, CDR1 is LGHNA and CDR2 YSLEER. The CDR3 contains 15 residues. V was trimmed by 1 base and J by 3 bases, leaving 12 bases between them. CDR3 sequence reads: CASSQVVGRDYGYTF. The CDR3, as DNA: TGCGCCAGCAGCCAAGTCGTGGGGCGGGACTATGGCTACACCTTC.

This clonotype appeared once. The chain links TRBV3-1 to TRBJ1-1; a weak D match, TRBD1 (6 bases). The V gene lost 0 bases and the J gene lost 10 bases, with 12 bases spanning the gap. The CDR3 sequence is 13 residues long. Germline loops: CDR1 LGHDT, CDR2 YNNKEL (reference sequence). CDR3 region: CASSQDTGLRAFF. The CDR3, as DNA: TGTGCCAGCAGCCAAGATACAGGGTTACGAGCTTTCTTT.

V gene TRBV12-3 or TRBV12-4 combines with J gene TRBJ1-1; D perhaps matches TRBD1 (6 bases). This CDR3 contains 15 residues. Trimming stripped 7 bases from V and 7 bases from J, with 22 bases between. In DNA form, the CDR3 reads TGTGCCAGCACTCTCACCTGGGGGCGAGGTAGTGAAGCTTTCTTT. This sequence encodes CASTLTWGRGSEAFF.